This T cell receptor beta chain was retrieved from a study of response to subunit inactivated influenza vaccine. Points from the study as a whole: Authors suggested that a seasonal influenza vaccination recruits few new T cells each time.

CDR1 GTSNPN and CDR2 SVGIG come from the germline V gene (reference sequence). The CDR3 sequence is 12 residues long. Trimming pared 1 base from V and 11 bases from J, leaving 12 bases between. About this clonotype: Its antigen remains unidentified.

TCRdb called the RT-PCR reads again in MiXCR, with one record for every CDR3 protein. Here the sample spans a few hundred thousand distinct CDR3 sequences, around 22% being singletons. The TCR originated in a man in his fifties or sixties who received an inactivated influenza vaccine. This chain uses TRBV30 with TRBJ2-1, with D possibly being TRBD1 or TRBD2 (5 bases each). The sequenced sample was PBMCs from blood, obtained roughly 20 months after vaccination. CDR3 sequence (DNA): TGTGCCTGGAGTGGGGGGATAGCGCAGCAGTTCTTC. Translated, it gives CAWSGGIAQQFF. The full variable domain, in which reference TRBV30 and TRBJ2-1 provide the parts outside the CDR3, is SQTIHQWPATLVQPVGSPLSLECTVEGTSNPNLYWYRQAAGRGLQLLFYSVGIGQISSEVPQNLSASRPQDRQFILSSKKLLLSDSGFYLCAWSGGIAQQFFGPGTRLTVL.